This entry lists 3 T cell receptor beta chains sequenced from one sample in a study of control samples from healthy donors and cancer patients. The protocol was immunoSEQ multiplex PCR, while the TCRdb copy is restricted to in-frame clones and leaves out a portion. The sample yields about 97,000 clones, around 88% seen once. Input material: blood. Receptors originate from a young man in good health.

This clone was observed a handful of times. The CDR3 DNA is TGTGCCAGCAGCCCCGAGGGGGCGAACACCGGGGAGCTGTTTTTT. It translates to CASSPEGANTGELFF. The chain links TRBV6-6 to TRBJ2-2, with D possibly TRBD1 on 6 matching bases. The CDR3 has 15 residues. Germline values: CDR1 MNHNY, CDR2 SVGAGI (reference sequence). The V end lost 6 bases, the J end lost 0 bases, and 11 bases lay between the germline ends.

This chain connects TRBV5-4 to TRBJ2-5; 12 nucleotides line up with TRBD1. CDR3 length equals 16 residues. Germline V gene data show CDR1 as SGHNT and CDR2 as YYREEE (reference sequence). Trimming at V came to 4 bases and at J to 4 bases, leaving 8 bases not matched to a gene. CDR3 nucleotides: TGTGCCAGCAGCCGTGGGGACAGGGGGCTTGGAGAGACCCAGTACTTC. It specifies CASSRGDRGLGETQYF.

Written as DNA, the CDR3 is TGTGCCACCAGCGATATTTACAATGAGCAGTTCTTC. This encodes CATSDIYNEQFF. The chain joins TRBV24-1 to TRBJ2-1; D remains ambiguous. This CDR3 has 12 amino acids. V was shortened by 7 bases and J by 4 bases, with 7 bases between the two germline ends. Germline V CDR1 and CDR2: KGHDR, SFDVKD.